These T cell receptor beta chains were read from a single sample in a study of cytomegalovirus exposure and HLA in healthy donors. Data came from immunoSEQ multiplex PCR; TCRdb stores just in-frame clones and leaves some out. The table records hundreds of thousands of clones, just over 85% of them present only once. Sequenced sample: PBMCs. Receptors originate from a woman aged 18-35 years in good health and CMV-seronegative. Each CDR3 is given with its conserved first and last residue. The D gene is left open where the match is weak.

TRBJ2-7	TRBD1	TRBV28	CASSRSFFRGPSYEQYF	TGTGCCAGCAGCAGGAGCTTTTTTAGGGGGCCCTCCTACGAGCAGTACTTC
TRBJ1-5	-	TRBV29-1	CSVARGSNQPQHF	TGCAGCGTGGCCAGGGGTAGCAATCAGCCCCAGCATTTT
TRBJ1-4	-	TRBV15	CATSREGQVLFF	TGTGCCACCAGCAGAGAGGGCCAGGTTCTGTTTTTT
TRBJ1-1	TRBD1	TRBV28	CASSGWTGALNTEAFF	TGTGCCAGCAGTGGATGGACAGGGGCCTTGAACACTGAAGCTTTCTTT
TRBJ2-1	-	TRBV18	CASSPLNLGTGNEQFF	TGTGCCAGCTCACCACTTAACTTAGGGACTGGCAATGAGCAGTTCTTC
TRBJ2-7	TRBD2	TRBV10-2	CASWTSGRAWGYEQYF	TGCGCCAGTTGGACTAGCGGGAGGGCCTGGGGGTACGAGCAGTACTTC
TRBJ2-3	TRBD2	TRBV6-5	CASTVLAGVTHTQYF	TGTGCCAGCACCGTACTAGCGGGAGTCACCCATACGCAGTATTTT
TRBJ2-1	-	TRBV6-4	CASAFPRWSSYNEQFF	TGTGCCAGCGCCTTCCCGCGTTGGAGCTCCTACAATGAGCAGTTCTTC
TRBJ1-4	TRBD1	TRBV2	CASRGTATNEKLFF	TGTGCCAGCAGGGGGACAGCAACTAATGAAAAACTGTTTTTT
TRBJ2-7	TRBD2	TRBV7-9	CASSLGGTSGRAYEQYF	TGTGCCAGCAGCTTAGGAGGGACTAGCGGGAGGGCCTACGAGCAGTACTTC